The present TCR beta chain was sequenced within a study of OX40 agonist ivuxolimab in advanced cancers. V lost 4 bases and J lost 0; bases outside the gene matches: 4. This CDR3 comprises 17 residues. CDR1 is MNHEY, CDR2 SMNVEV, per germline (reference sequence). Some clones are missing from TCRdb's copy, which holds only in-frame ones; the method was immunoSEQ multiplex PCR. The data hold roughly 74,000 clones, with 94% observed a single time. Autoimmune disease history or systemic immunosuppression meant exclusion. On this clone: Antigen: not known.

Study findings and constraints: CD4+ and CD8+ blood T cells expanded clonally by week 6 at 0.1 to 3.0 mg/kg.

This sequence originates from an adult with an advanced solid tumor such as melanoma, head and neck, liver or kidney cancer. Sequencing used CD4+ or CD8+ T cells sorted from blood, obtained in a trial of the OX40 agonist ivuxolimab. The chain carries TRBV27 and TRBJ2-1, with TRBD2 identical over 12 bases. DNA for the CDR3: TGTGCCAGCAGTTCGACTAGCGGGGGAAGCTCCTACAATGAGCAGTTCTTC. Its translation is CASSSTSGGSSYNEQFF.